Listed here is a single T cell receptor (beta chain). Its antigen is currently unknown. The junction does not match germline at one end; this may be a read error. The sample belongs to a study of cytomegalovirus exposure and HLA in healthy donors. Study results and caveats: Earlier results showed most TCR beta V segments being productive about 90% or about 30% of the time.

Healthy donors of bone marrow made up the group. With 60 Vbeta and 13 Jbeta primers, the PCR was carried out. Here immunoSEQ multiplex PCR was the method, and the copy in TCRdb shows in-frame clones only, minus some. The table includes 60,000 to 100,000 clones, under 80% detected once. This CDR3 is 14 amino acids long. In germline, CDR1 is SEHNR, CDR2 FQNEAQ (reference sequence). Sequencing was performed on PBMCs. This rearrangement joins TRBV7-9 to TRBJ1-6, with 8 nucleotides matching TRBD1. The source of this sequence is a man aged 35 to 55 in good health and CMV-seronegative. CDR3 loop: CSSSPAGGSSPLHF. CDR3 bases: TGTTCCAGCAGCCCCGCAGGGGGCAGTTCACCCCTCCACTTT.